This T cell receptor (beta chain) was identified during a study of PD-1 blockade in classical Hodgkin lymphoma (dated by TCRdb to the early 2020s). About the study as a whole: Nivolumab dosing was 3 mg/kg intravenously every 2 weeks, continuing until either disease progression or unacceptable toxicity. The study used CyTOF and TCR beta sequencing to define a peripheral blood immune signature of response to PD-1 blockade in classical Hodgkin lymphoma. General findings and caveats noted by the study authors: CD4+ but not CD8+ TCR diversity rose significantly by C4D1 (p=0.0027 vs p=0.16), most apparent in complete responders (p=0.02). Baseline TCR diversity was reported as lower in newly diagnosed patients than in healthy donors, and lower still in relapsed/refractory patients. Lower diversity was seen in patients whose nivolumab began less than 1 year after ASCT, and these patients were left out of later analyses so that immune reconstitution would not confound the results. Trial patients with a complete response had baseline diversity similar to that of newly diagnosed patients, while partial responders and progressors had significantly lower diversity. The study covered only a single clinical trial cohort, and the causes of the repertoire differences, possibly disease activity or prior therapy, were still not defined.

As for this clone: No cognate antigen has been identified for it. Qualities for individual bases were not recorded, and no much larger clone is one base off.

The time point tag for this specimen amounts to: cycle 1 day 1 (C1D1), immediately before nivolumab initiation. Every trial patient had relapsed after autologous stem cell transplantation, and cohorts A, B and C differed in prior brentuximab vedotin exposure. CD4+ T cells were purified from thawed PBMCs by magnetic negative selection with a Miltenyi CD4+ T cell isolation kit. The trial cohort included fewer than 60 patients with relapsed/refractory classical Hodgkin lymphoma, and each patient had a best overall response of complete response, partial response or progressive disease. Trial patients were treated with single-agent nivolumab in the multi-cohort phase II CheckMate 205 trial. An independent review committee assessed best overall response by applying the 2007 International Working Group response criteria. Trial PBMCs were obtained immediately prior to nivolumab initiation (C1D1) and on therapy at cycle 2 day 1 and cycle 4 day 1. Peripheral blood was collected in 8 mL Vacutainer Cell Preparation Tubes, from which PBMCs were isolated by centrifugation and then cryopreserved. Purified CD4+ and CD8+ fractions were prepared only for cases with an additional available PBMC sample. On LS columns in a quadroMACS separator, the magnetically labelled cells were depleted, and the flow-through was collected as the purified fraction.

Genomic DNA was isolated using the Qiagen DNeasy kit from unsorted PBMCs as well as from negatively selected CD4+ and CD8+ fractions. Amplification of TCR beta CDR3 regions was done by immunoSEQ multiplex PCR with primers that anneal to V and J segments. Amplification bias was minimized using a synthetic immune receptor repertoire, and residual bias was removed computationally after sequencing. The authors' analysis ran thus. Repertoire diversity was quantified as the Shannon entropy index using custom Python scripts. Unsorted, CD4+ and CD8+ repertoires were analyzed separately, except in combined analyses where CD4+ and CD8+ sequences were merged in silico. Clonal expansion was defined as at least a 2-fold frequency increase after treatment relative to C1D1, with a pseudocount of 0.5 for undetected baseline clones. Clones with 0 or 1 copy at C1D1 were defined as singleton clones, while clones with 2 or more copies were defined as non-singleton clones. Clones expanded in unsorted samples were annotated as CD4+, CD8+ or unknown by matching protein sequences in sorted samples from the same patient. Wilcoxon tests were applied to paired samples to test diversity changes from C1D1 to C4D1. TCRdb took this table from immuneACCESS and kept in-frame rearrangements with V and J called. Such tables lack part of the clones; where checked against another copy, unresolved V genes explain under half of the gap, and the rest is unexplained. The DNA gave D and trimming, while V, J and clone size come from that table. Across this sample there are over 30,000 clones, with 90% seen only once. The ten largest clones take up roughly 0.23% of the sample.

Taken from the germline V gene, the CDR1 and CDR2 loops are MDHEN and SYDVKM. The V end loses 3 bases and the J end loses 3 bases, and a stretch of 9 bases separates them. The CDR3 starts with the cysteine, ends with the phenylalanine, and has 14 residues. Only the CDR3 part of the read is kept: 42 bases, read in frame from the first base. Recombination linked TRBV28 to TRBJ1-3; the D gene remains uncertain. The sequence was collected from a human donor with classical Hodgkin lymphoma. This material consisted of CD4+ T cells from blood, taken at baseline. The CDR3 reads CASSLRAHGNTIYF. The sequenced DNA is TGTGCCAGCAGTTTGAGGGCGCATGGAAACACCATATATTTT.